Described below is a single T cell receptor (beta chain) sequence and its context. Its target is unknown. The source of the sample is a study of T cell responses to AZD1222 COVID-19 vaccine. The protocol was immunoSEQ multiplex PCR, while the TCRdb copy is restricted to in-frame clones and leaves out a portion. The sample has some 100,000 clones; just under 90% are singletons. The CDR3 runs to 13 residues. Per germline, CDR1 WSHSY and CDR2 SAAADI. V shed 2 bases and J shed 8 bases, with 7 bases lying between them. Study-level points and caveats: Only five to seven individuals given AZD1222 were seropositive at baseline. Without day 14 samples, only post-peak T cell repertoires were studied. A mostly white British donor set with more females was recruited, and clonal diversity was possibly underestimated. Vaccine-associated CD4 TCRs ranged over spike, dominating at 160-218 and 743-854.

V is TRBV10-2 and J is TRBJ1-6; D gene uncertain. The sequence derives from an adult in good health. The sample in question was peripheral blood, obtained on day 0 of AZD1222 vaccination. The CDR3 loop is CASSEAPDSPLHF. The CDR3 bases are TGCGCCAGCAGTGAGGCGCCGGATTCACCCCTCCACTTT.